These 18 T cell receptor beta chains share one sample of origin, sequenced in a study of blood T cell repertoires in COVID-19 (dated by TCRdb to the early 2020s). Library creation used the immunoSEQ multiplex PCR assay. Imported from immuneACCESS, the table was reduced by TCRdb to in-frame sequences with V and J called. These copies leave out some clones; in studies compared against another copy, an unresolved V gene accounts for under half, and the cause of the remainder is not known. For this sample there are tens of thousands of clones; roughly four fifths appear just once. The ten top clones hold about 7% of the sample. Sequenced material: peripheral blood. These receptors all come from a man in his fifties with active or convalescent COVID-19.

The chain has TRBV28 and TRBJ1-2, with TRBD1 matching over 9 bases. The CDR3 covers 15 residues. J was trimmed by 3 bases and V by 6 bases; bases with no gene match: 8. The germline gives CDR1 MDHEN, CDR2 SYDVKM. The CDR3 here is CASSSPGQGHYGYTF. CDR3 nucleotide sequence: TGTGCCAGCAGCTCCCCGGGACAGGGTCACTATGGCTACACCTTC.

The sample holds many counts of this clone. The chain combines TRBV20-1 with TRBJ1-5; no definite D call. This CDR3 comprises 14 residues. Per the germline V gene, CDR1 is DFQATT and CDR2 is SNEGSKA (reference sequence). V was cut by 3 bases and J by 0 bases, with 9 bases left in between. In nucleotides, the CDR3 is TGCAGTGCTAGTCAAACAGATAGCAATCAGCCCCAGCATTTT. This gives the protein CSASQTDSNQPQHF.

This rearrangement joins TRBV6-5 to TRBJ2-5; D may be TRBD1 (5 bases). The germline gives CDR1 MNHEY, CDR2 SVGAGI. V gave up 0 bases and J gave up 2 bases, with 10 bases separating them. This CDR3 is 15 amino acids long. The CDR3: CASSYSKRQQETQYF. CDR3 DNA sequence: TGTGCCAGCAGTTACTCGAAAAGACAGCAAGAGACCCAGTACTTC.

The chain carries TRBV5-1 and TRBJ2-1; the D is unclear. The ends were cut back, 3 bases at V and 6 bases at J, with 7 bases in the middle. Germline assignment: CDR1 SGHRS and CDR2 YFSETQ. CDR3 size: 12 residues. The CDR3 spells CASSSLGNEQFF. In DNA form, the CDR3 reads TGCGCCAGCAGCTCGCTCGGCAATGAGCAGTTCTTC.

The gene calls are TRBV5-1 and TRBJ2-1; 12 bases line up with TRBD2. The germline gives CDR1 SGHRS, CDR2 YFSETQ. J was trimmed by 8 bases and V by 5 bases; bases with no gene match: 5. This CDR3 has 14 residues. CDR3 nucleotide sequence: TGCGCCAGCAGACGGACTAGCGGGGACCATGAGCAGTTCTTC. Its translation: CASRRTSGDHEQFF.

This sequence joins TRBV4-1 and TRBJ2-7; TRBD2 matches 8 bases. This CDR3 has 17 residues. Trimming cost V 2 bases and J 1 base; bases outside gene matches: 10. Germline V CDR1 and CDR2: MGHRA, YSYEKL. CDR3 residues: CASSQFPGLGLSYEQYF. CDR3 nucleotides: TGCGCCAGCAGCCAATTCCCGGGACTAGGGTTATCCTACGAGCAGTACTTC.

The V and J genes are TRBV10-2 and TRBJ2-7; 7 nucleotides agree with TRBD1. V shed 3 bases and J 4 bases; nucleotides not matched to a gene: 9. This CDR3 has 15 residues. Germline assignment: CDR1 WSHSY and CDR2 SAAADI. The CDR3 region has the DNA TGCGCCAGCAGTGAAGTCAGGGGGATGGGGTACGAGCAGTACGTC. It is translated as CASSEVRGMGYEQYV.

The chain joins TRBV19 to TRBJ1-2; the D gene is possibly TRBD1 (5 bases). Germline CDR1 LNHDA, CDR2 SQIVND (reference sequence). Trimming left V 7 bases short and J 0 bases short, with 15 bases between. This CDR3 spans 15 amino acids. DNA for the CDR3: TGTGCCAGTACCCAGGACAAATCCCCTAACTATGGCTACACCTTC. It codes for CASTQDKSPNYGYTF.

This clone showed up just once. In DNA form, the CDR3 reads TGTGCCAGCAGCCACTCTGACAGGCGCAATGAGCAGTTCTTC. Its protein product is CASSHSDRRNEQFF. The chain has TRBV3-1 (or the pseudogene TRBV3-2) and TRBJ2-1; maybe TRBD1 (6 bases). Trimming shortened V by 3 bases and J by 6 bases, and 12 bases separated the two germline ends. CDR1 LGHDT and CDR2 YNNKEL come from the germline V gene (reference sequence). The CDR3 covers 14 residues.

This clone showed up just a few times. The rearrangement joins TRBV2 to TRBJ1-6; no firm D call. Germline V gene sequence: CDR1 SNHLY, CDR2 FYNNEI. V lost 8 bases, J lost 0 bases, and 11 bases lay in between. This CDR3 region has 15 residues. CDR3 DNA: TGTGCCAGCTTACCGGCGGCCTCCTATAATTCACCCCTCCACTTT. It translates to CASLPAASYNSPLHF.

Here the CDR3 DNA reads TGTGCCAGCAGTTTATGGTCTAGCAGGGGAACAGATACGCAGTATTTT. This sequence encodes CASSLWSSRGTDTQYF. This chain uses TRBV27 with TRBJ2-3, with D perhaps TRBD1 (6 bases). V lost 1 base and J lost 3, with 14 bases in between. Germline CDR1 MNHEY, CDR2 SMNVEV (reference sequence). The CDR3 covers 16 residues.

This clone has just one count. The chain is built from TRBV10-3 and TRBJ1-3; 9 positions agree with TRBD1. Germline loops: CDR1 ENHRY, CDR2 SYGVKD. This CDR3 has 15 amino acids. Germline trimming cut 5 bases from V and 0 bases from J; bases unmatched to any gene: 2. The CDR3, as DNA: TGTGCCATCAGTACAGGGGGCCACTCTGGAAACACCATATATTTT. Encoded protein: CAISTGGHSGNTIYF.

The chain recombines TRBV27 with TRBJ1-2, with D maybe TRBD1 (6 bases). Germline V gives CDR1 MNHEY, CDR2 SMNVEV (reference sequence). Trimming pared 11 bases from V and 0 bases from J, leaving 19 bases between. The CDR3 sequence is 15 residues long. The CDR3 loop is CACRRLQGSNYGYTF. CDR3 in DNA: TGTGCCTGTCGACGGCTACAGGGCTCTAACTATGGCTACACCTTC.

This clone showed up just once. V is TRBV10-1 and J is TRBJ1-2; 8 bases are shared with TRBD1. The germline V gene has CDR1 WNHNN and CDR2 SYGVQD (reference sequence). This CDR3 is 15 amino acids long. Losses at the gene ends were 0 bases for V and 4 bases for J; bases not matched to a gene: 4. Written as DNA, the CDR3 is TGCGCCAGCAGTGAGTCGGGCCAGGGGGCCTATGGCTACACCTTC. Translated, it gives CASSESGQGAYGYTF.

The chain is built from TRBV7-2 and TRBJ1-1; no clear D gene. The CDR3 is made up of 15 amino acids. Germline V lookup: CDR1 SGHTA, CDR2 FQGNSA. V was clipped by 1 base and J by 0 bases, with 9 bases between them. The CDR3 DNA reads as TGTGCCAGCAGCTTAGTCGGGGTATTGAACACTGAAGCTTTCTTT. Its translation: CASSLVGVLNTEAFF.

This chain joins TRBV12-2 and TRBJ1-3; no DNA check was done on the table's D call, TRBD1. TRBV12-2 is listed as a pseudogene. This CDR3 contains 14 residues. The CDR3 sequence is CASPTGSTGNTIYF. In DNA, the CDR3 is TGTGCAAGTCCAACAGGGTCTACTGGAAACACCATATATTTT.

The rearrangement links TRBV2 to TRBJ1-4; D remains ambiguous. This CDR3 has 11 residues. From germline, CDR1 is SNHLY and CDR2 FYNNEI. The V end was cut by 5 bases, the J end by 7 bases, with 5 bases between. The CDR3 reads CASSLPEKLFF. The CDR3, as DNA: TGTGCCAGCAGTCTACCTGAAAAACTGTTTTTT.

V and J are TRBV15 and TRBJ1-1; D not certain. Trimming removed 0 bases at V and 4 bases at J, with 12 bases between. The germline CDR1 and CDR2 sequences are LNHNV and YYDKDF (reference sequence). The CDR3 is 15 amino acids. CDR3 amino acids: CATSRDLGGGTEAFF. CDR3 sequence (DNA): TGTGCCACCAGCAGAGATTTGGGAGGTGGCACTGAAGCTTTCTTT.